What follows are 20 T cell receptor beta chains derived from one specimen sequenced in a study of post-analysis software for immune sequencing data. The study, taken as a whole, reports: TRBV segments more frequent in patients than in controls numbered roughly five and included TRBV5-6, TRBV5-1 and TRBV20-1.

The TCR beta cDNA libraries contained unique molecular identifiers. TCRdb ran MiXCR on the PCR reads and lists one entry per CDR3 protein. The table includes around 400,000 distinct CDR3 sequences, roughly 40% detected once. No antigen has been assigned to these receptors. Sequenced input: blood. These receptors were obtained from a girl aged 2 to 9 with multiple sclerosis.

This clonotype was detected a few times. The V and J genes are TRBV7-2 and TRBJ2-1; 9 positions match TRBD1. V dropped 1 base and J dropped 9; count of bases not matched to a gene: 10. CDR3 length: 16 residues. Germline V CDR1 and CDR2: SGHTA, FQGNSA. The CDR3 DNA sequence: TGTGCCAGCAGCTTAGGTTTCCCGGGACAGGGCCTTGAGCAGTTCTTC. Translated: CASSLGFPGQGLEQFF.

The V and J genes are TRBV4-3 and TRBJ2-6; the D gene is possibly TRBD2 (5 bases). CDR3 length: 16 amino acids. CDR1 and CDR2 (germline): LGHNA, YSLEER. Trimming stripped 0 bases from V and 4 bases from J, with 10 bases between. The CDR3 is CASSQERGSGANVLTF. As DNA, the CDR3 is TGCGCCAGCAGCCAAGAAAGAGGGTCGGGGGCCAACGTCCTGACTTTC.

The chain combines TRBV6-6 with TRBJ2-1, with 9 nucleotides matching TRBD1. The CDR3 totals 13 residues. J lost 5 bases, V lost 8 bases, and 4 bases had no gene match. Germline CDR1 is MNHNY and CDR2 is SVGAGI (reference sequence). The CDR3 here is CASRGQGDNEQFF. CDR3 DNA: TGTGCCAGCCGGGGACAGGGAGACAATGAGCAGTTCTTC.

The chain employs TRBV20-1 and TRBJ2-3; 8 nucleotides align to TRBD2. CDR3 length: 16 residues. Trimming removed 5 bases from V and 5 bases from J; junction bases left unmatched: 15. Germline CDR1 and CDR2: DFQATT and SNEGSKA (reference sequence). The CDR3 nucleotides read TGCAGTGCTCTAACCCGACGAGCGGGGGATGGAGATACGCAGTATTTT. Encoded protein: CSALTRRAGDGDTQYF.

This chain uses TRBV5-1 with TRBJ2-7; D may be TRBD1 or TRBD2 (5 bases each). Germline lookup yields CDR1 SGHRS and CDR2 YFSETQ. This CDR3 has 15 amino acids. Deletions cut 0 bases from V and 0 bases from J, with 10 bases between. CDR3 sequence: CASSLVPGSSYEQYF. CDR3 in DNA: TGCGCCAGCAGCTTGGTCCCAGGGAGCTCCTACGAGCAGTACTTC.

The chain has TRBV6-5 and TRBJ2-1; the D is unclear. The DNA end lines up better with TRBJ2-7; the J call may be wrong. CDR3 size: 14 residues. Per germline, CDR1 MNHEY and CDR2 SVGAGI. The CDR3 region has the DNA TGTGCCAGCAGACTACTTAACTCCTACAATGAGCAGTACTTC. This translates into CASRLLNSYNEQYF.

This rearrangement joins TRBV7-8 to TRBJ1-6; 9 nucleotides match TRBD1. The ends lost 3 bases at V and 10 bases at J; junction bases unmatched: 10. The CDR3 length is 16 residues. CDR1 is SGHVS and CDR2 is FQNEAQ in the germline V gene. Here the CDR3 reads CASSFSPGQGASPLHF. In DNA form, the CDR3 reads TGTGCCAGCAGCTTCTCCCCGGGACAGGGCGCCTCACCCCTCCACTTT.

J is TRBJ2-1 and V is TRBV7-9, with TRBD2 matching 12 bases. V gave up 5 bases and J gave up 1 base; unmatched junction bases: 9. From germline, CDR1 is SEHNR and CDR2 FQNEAQ (reference sequence). This CDR3 has 18 residues. The DNA for the CDR3 is TGTGCCAGCAGCGCGACTAGCGGGGGTATCCTTTCCTACAATGAGCAGTTCTTC. It encodes CASSATSGGILSYNEQFF.

Of note for this clonotype: The junction does not match germline at one end; this may be a read error. This chain links TRBV20-1 with TRBJ2-5, with TRBD1 identical over 7 bases. The CDR3 runs 15 residues. CDR1 DFQATT and CDR2 SNEGSKA come from the germline V gene (reference sequence). The DNA for the CDR3 is TGCAGTGCCAGAGATCTATACAGGGGCATCGAGACCCAGCACTTC. It translates to CSARDLYRGIETQHF.

The chain recombines TRBV29-1 with TRBJ2-1; TRBD1 matches at 10 bases. Looked up from germline, CDR1 is SQVTM and CDR2 is ANQGSEA. V lost 3 bases to trimming and J lost 7 bases; unmatched junction nucleotides: 6. CDR3 length: 14 amino acids. The DNA for the CDR3 is TGCAGCGTTGAGCCGGGACAGGGGTTTAATGAGCAGTTCTTC. Translated, it gives CSVEPGQGFNEQFF.

The chain links TRBV6-7 to TRBJ2-1, with TRBD2 matching 13 bases. TRBV6-7 falls under the ORF class, with uncertain function. The CDR3 is 18 amino acids. Germline trimming cut 2 bases from V and 0 bases from J; bases unmatched to any gene: 4. CDR3 nucleotide sequence: TGTGCCAGCAGTTACCGAAGGACTAGCGGGAGCTCCTACAATGAGCAGTTCTTC. It is translated as CASSYRRTSGSSYNEQFF.

This clonotype was picked up a small number of times. The J gene is TRBJ2-6, the V gene TRBV12-3 or TRBV12-4, with D perhaps TRBD1 or TRBD2 (5 bases each). With 5 bases removed from V and 0 bases from J, the gap between germline ends came to 14 bases. The length of the CDR3 is 17 residues. The CDR3 DNA reads TGTGCCAGCAGTCTTCAGGGTGGGAGCTCTGGGGCCAACGTCCTGACTTTC. Translated, it gives CASSLQGGSSGANVLTF.

The V call is TRBV4-1, the J call TRBJ1-4; 7 bases line up with TRBD1. The length of the CDR3 is 16 residues. The V gene end was trimmed by 5 bases and the J gene end by 0 bases; junction bases not matched to a gene: 6. The germline V gene has CDR1 MGHRA and CDR2 YSYEKL. In DNA, the CDR3 is TGCGCCAGCAGCAACTACAGGGGACCAACTAATGAAAAACTGTTTTTT. Translated: CASSNYRGPTNEKLFF.

This chain joins TRBV12-3 or TRBV12-4 and TRBJ1-1; possibly TRBD1 for D (5 bases). This CDR3 is 16 amino acids long. V gave up 6 bases and J gave up 4 bases, with 21 bases separating them. CDR3 nucleotide sequence: TGTGCCAGCAGCCGCCCCTCGTGGACAATGGGCACTGAAGCTTTCTTT. This translates into CASSRPSWTMGTEAFF.

The chain links TRBV4-1 to TRBJ2-1; D may correspond to TRBD1 or TRBD2 (5 bases each). Trimming pared 0 bases from V and 2 bases from J, leaving 14 bases between. This CDR3 comprises 17 residues. Germline loops: CDR1 MGHRA, CDR2 YSYEKL. The CDR3 spells CASSQEGPRGAYNEQFF. In DNA form, the CDR3 reads TGCGCCAGCAGCCAAGAAGGACCAAGGGGAGCCTACAATGAGCAGTTCTTC.

V is TRBV5-1 and J is TRBJ2-6, with a tentative D call TRBD1 (6 bases). Germline-derived CDR1 and CDR2 are SGHRS and YFSETQ. V was cut by 3 bases and J by 2 bases, with 12 bases left in between. There are 16 residues in the CDR3. The DNA for the CDR3 is TGCGCCAGCAGCTGGATCCAGGGGACTGGGGCCAACGTCCTGACTTTC. Its protein is CASSWIQGTGANVLTF.

V usage is TRBV4-1 and J usage is TRBJ2-7; TRBD1 matches 9 bases. Germline CDR1 is MGHRA and CDR2 is YSYEKL. The trim removed 0 bases at V and 3 bases at J, leaving 6 bases unmatched. The CDR3 consists of 16 residues. In DNA form, the CDR3 reads TGCGCCAGCAGCCAAGATGTCGGGACAGGGTTCTACGAGCAGTACTTC. As protein: CASSQDVGTGFYEQYF.

This clonotype was observed a few times. Its ends do not fully match the called genes, so a read error is possible. V gene TRBV5-1 combines with J gene TRBJ1-1, with D hard to call. The CDR3 is 13 amino acids. The germline gives CDR1 SGHRS, CDR2 YFSETQ. Here the CDR3 DNA reads TGTGCCAGCAGCTTTTCCAGGAACACTGAAGCTTTCTTT. Its protein is CASSFSRNTEAFF.

The CDR3 sequence is CSERLAGKDTQYF. The CDR3 region has the DNA TGCAGCGAGAGACTAGCGGGGAAAGATACGCAGTATTTT. The rearrangement uses TRBV29-1 and TRBJ2-3; 11 bases match TRBD2. Unmatched junction bases numbered 5, after V lost 7 bases and J lost 5 bases. Germline V gene lookup returns CDR1 SQVTM and CDR2 ANQGSEA. The CDR3 extends over 13 amino acids.

The J gene is TRBJ1-1, the V gene TRBV7-2; no clear D. Germline CDR1 is SGHTA and CDR2 is FQGNSA. This CDR3 has 13 residues. The V and J ends lost 4 bases and 2 bases respectively, with 8 bases between them. The CDR3 reads CASSSWLNTEAFF. CDR3 nucleotide sequence: TGTGCCAGCAGCTCCTGGCTAAACACTGAAGCTTTCTTT.